Described below is a single T cell receptor beta chain sequence and its context. Its antigen is currently unknown. The PCR was carried out with 60 Vbeta primers and 13 Jbeta primers. Some clones are missing from TCRdb's copy, which holds only in-frame ones; the method was immunoSEQ multiplex PCR. The sample consists of about 60,000 clones, approximately 80% of them appearing once. This record comes from a study of cytomegalovirus exposure and HLA in healthy donors. Overall study results and limits: Per published reports, the classifier diagnosed cytomegalovirus status with high specificity and sensitivity.

The sequence derives from a female donor in good health and CMV-seronegative. Specimen: PBMCs.

CDR3 sequence: CASSALADSYNEQFF. CDR3 coding DNA: TGTGCCAGCAGCGCTCTAGCGGACTCCTACAATGAGCAGTTCTTC. This sequence joins TRBV7-3 and TRBJ2-1; TRBD2 agrees at 7 bases. The germline V gene has CDR1 SGHTA and CDR2 FQGTGA. The CDR3 consists of 15 residues. Trimming took 5 bases from V and 0 from J; bases not matched to a gene: 4. Full variable domain (remainder filled in from reference TRBV7-3 and TRBJ2-1): GAGVSQTPSNKVTEKGKYVELRCDPISGHTALYWYRQSLGQGPEFLIYFQGTGAADDSGLPNDRFFAVRPEGSVSTLKIQRTERGDSAVYLCASSALADSYNEQFFGPGTRLTVL.